These T cell receptor beta chains were read from a single sample in a study of spatial heterogeneity in lung cancer. TCRdb re-called the 5' RACE reads with MiXCR, one entry per CDR3 protein. The sample contains 7,200 or so distinct CDR3 sequences, 12% of which appear only once. The sequencing used lung tumor tissue, collected at surgery. Receptor source: a male donor with early-stage non-small cell lung cancer. Each CDR3 is given with its conserved first and last residue. A D gene is named only where the DNA matches it firmly. Clone size is shown for a subset of rows, as once, few, many or a class of expanded clone.

>15|TRBJ2-1|TRBD2|TRBV7-6|many
TGTGCCAGCAGTAACTTAGCGGGTTTGGTCAATGAGCAGTTCTTC
CASSNLAGLVNEQFF
>13|TRBJ1-1|TRBD1|TRBV28|many
TGTGCCAGCAGTGACAGGGTCCCTCCTGAAGCTTTCTTT
CASSDRVPPEAFF
>15|TRBJ2-3|TRBD2|TRBV7-6|many
TGTGCCAGCAGCTTAGGGACTAGCGGGACAGATACGCAGTATTTT
CASSLGTSGTDTQYF
>13|TRBJ1-2|TRBD1|TRBV29-1|many
TGCAGCGTTGGATCAGGGGGCTGGGAGGGCTACACCTTC
CSVGSGGWEGYTF
>14|TRBJ2-7|NA|TRBV25-1|NA
TGTGCCAGCAGCCCGGGACTCCCCCCTGAGGAGCAGTACTTC
CASSPGLPPEEQYF
>13|TRBJ1-4|NA|TRBV29-1|medium-sized
TGCAGCGTTGAAGGGGGGCAGGGAGGAAAACTGTTTTTT
CSVEGGQGGKLFF
>15|TRBJ2-2|NA|TRBV5-1|many
TGCGCCAGCAGCTTCATTCAGGGAGCCACCGGGGAGCTGTTTTTT
CASSFIQGATGELFF
>13|TRBJ2-5|NA|TRBV20-1|medium-sized
TGCAGTGCTAGAGAAGGGATCCGAGAGACCCAGTACTTC
CSAREGIRETQYF
>14|TRBJ2-7|NA|TRBV7-9|many
TGTGCCAGCAGCTTAGGAGACATATACTACGAGCAGTACTTC
CASSLGDIYYEQYF
>15|TRBJ2-3|NA|TRBV18|NA
TGTGCCAGCTCACCACGGCGGGACAGCACAGATACGCAGTATTTT
CASSPRRDSTDTQYF
>14|TRBJ2-1|NA|TRBV7-2|many
TGTGCCAGCAGCTTAGCCAGGGTTGTAAATGAGCAGTTCTTC
CASSLARVVNEQFF
>15|TRBJ2-3|TRBD1|TRBV13|many
TGTGCCAGCAGCTTAGGACAGGGGGTAGCAGATACGCAGTATTTT
CASSLGQGVADTQYF
>13|TRBJ1-2|TRBD1|TRBV7-2|medium-sized
TGTGCCAGCAGCTTGACAGGGCCATATGGCTACACCTTC
CASSLTGPYGYTF
>14|TRBJ2-7|NA|TRBV6-5|NA
TGTGCCAGCAGTTACTCGAGGTTAGCGAGCGAGCAGTACTTC
CASSYSRLASEQYF
>15|TRBJ2-7|TRBD2|TRBV28|many
TGTGCCAGCAGTTCAACTAGCGGGGGACTTTACGAGCAGTACTTC
CASSSTSGGLYEQYF
>13|TRBJ2-4|NA|TRBV6-1|NA
TGTGCCAGCAGTGAAGTGGAGGGCGGCATTCAGTACTTC
CASSEVEGGIQYF
>15|TRBJ2-5|NA|TRBV5-1|many
TGCGCCAGCAGCGCCCAGGGACTTTGGGCAGAGACCCAGTACTTC
CASSAQGLWAETQYF
>14|TRBJ1-1|NA|TRBV12-3/TRBV12-4|many
TGTGCCAGCAGTTTAATAAGGACGAACACTGAAGCTTTCTTT
CASSLIRTNTEAFF
>13|TRBJ2-5|NA|TRBV20-1|many
TGCAGTGCTGACAGGTCGGCAGAAGAGACCCAGTACTTC
CSADRSAEETQYF
>14|TRBJ2-3|TRBD2|TRBV19|medium-sized
TGTGCCACCAAACTAGCGGGAGTTGGCGATACGCAGTATTTT
CATKLAGVGDTQYF
>13|TRBJ2-3|NA|TRBV3-1|medium-sized
TGTGCCAGCAGCCGGGGACGGGCAGATACGCAGTATTTT
CASSRGRADTQYF
>15|TRBJ2-1|TRBD1|TRBV2|many
TGTGCCAGCAGCCCTACAGGGGGCTCCTACAATGAGCAGTTCTTC
CASSPTGGSYNEQFF
>17|TRBJ2-1|NA|TRBV7-2|medium-sized
TGTGCCAGCAGGTACCCCTCAACGGGAAGCTCCTACAATGAGCAGTTCTTC
CASRYPSTGSSYNEQFF
>12|TRBJ2-7|NA|TRBV18|many
TGTGCCAGCTCAATTAACCAGTACGAGCAGTACTTC
CASSINQYEQYF
>15|TRBJ2-3|TRBD2|TRBV5-1|medium-sized
TGCGCCAGCAGCTTGGGACTAGCGGGACAAGATACGCAGTATTTT
CASSLGLAGQDTQYF
>12|TRBJ2-5|NA|TRBV20-1|many
TGCAGTGCTAGTGAAGACCTGGAGACCCAGTACTTC
CSASEDLETQYF
>15|TRBJ2-7|NA|TRBV5-6|NA
TGTGCCAGCAGCCCTCCGGGACCAACTTCCTACGAGCAGTACTTC
CASSPPGPTSYEQYF
>15|TRBJ2-1|TRBD2|TRBV4-3|many
TGCGCCAGCAGCCGCGGCGGGAGTGGTAGGAATGAGCAGTTCTTC
CASSRGGSGRNEQFF
>13|TRBJ2-5|NA|TRBV19|many
TGTGCCAGTAGTATTGCAGTTGGAGAGACCCAGTACTTC
CASSIAVGETQYF
>14|TRBJ2-7|TRBD1|TRBV27|NA
TGTGCCAGCAGTTCCCTACAGGGGACCTACGAGCAGTACTTC
CASSSLQGTYEQYF
>13|TRBJ2-7|NA|TRBV29-1|many
TGCAGCGGCCCCGGGACCTCCCTCCCCGAGCAGTACTTC
CSGPGTSLPEQYF
>17|TRBJ2-5|NA|TRBV24-1|medium-sized
TGTGCCACCAGTGATTCGGGGGTCTCCATCTACCAAGAGACCCAGTACTTC
CATSDSGVSIYQETQYF
>15|TRBJ2-7|TRBD1|TRBV7-2|medium-sized
TGTGCCAGCAGCTTATCCCGGGACAGGATCTACGAGCAGTACTTC
CASSLSRDRIYEQYF
>14|TRBJ2-5|NA|TRBV6-2/TRBV6-3|many
TGTGCCAGCAGTCGATACCGGGACTTCGAGACCCAGTACTTC
CASSRYRDFETQYF
>12|TRBJ2-3|NA|TRBV12-3/TRBV12-4|NA
TGTGCCAGCAGCCCCCCCCGGGATACGCAGTATTTT
CASSPPRDTQYF
>14|TRBJ1-5|NA|TRBV27|few
TGTGCCAGCAGGTCTAGGGTTAGCAATCAGCCCCAGCATTTT
CASRSRVSNQPQHF
>14|TRBJ2-3|TRBD2|TRBV29-1|many
TGCAGCGTTGAGGGAGGGAGGGCCGCGGATACGCAGTATTTT
CSVEGGRAADTQYF
>14|TRBJ2-3|NA|TRBV29-1|NA
TGCAGCACGCCGAGAGGGTCTAGCACAGATACGCAGTATTTT
CSTPRGSSTDTQYF
>13|TRBJ1-2|NA|TRBV6-5|NA
TGTGCCAGCAGCCCCGGGACCTTCTATGGCTACACCTTC
CASSPGTFYGYTF
>13|TRBJ2-7|NA|TRBV5-1|NA
TGCGCCAGCAGCTTGGAGTGGGGGGACGAGCAGTACTTC
CASSLEWGDEQYF
>14|TRBJ1-1|TRBD1|TRBV12-3/TRBV12-4|medium-sized
TGTGCCAGCAGCCGGTGGGACAGCTATATTGAAGCTTTCTTT
CASSRWDSYIEAFF
>15|TRBJ2-5|NA|TRBV20-1|many
TGCAGTGCTAGAGCCGGGAGTGGGGCCCAGGAGACCCAGTACTTC
CSARAGSGAQETQYF
>11|TRBJ1-1|NA|TRBV29-1|many
TGCAGCGTTGAGGACTCGGAAGGAGCTTTCTTT
CSVEDSEGAFF
>15|TRBJ1-5|NA|TRBV23-1|many
TGCGCCAGCAGTCAGCCGTGGGGTACGCATCAGCCCCAGCATTTT
CASSQPWGTHQPQHF
>17|TRBJ2-3|NA|TRBV6-1|many
TGTGCCAGCAGTCCCCCCAGGGCCGGGCCGAGCACAGATACGCAGTATTTT
CASSPPRAGPSTDTQYF
>13|TRBJ2-1|TRBD2|TRBV3-1|large
TGTGCCAGCAGCCAGGGACTAGCATATGAGCAGTTCTTC
CASSQGLAYEQFF
>16|TRBJ2-7|NA|TRBV7-9|many
TGTGCCAGCAGCTTATTGGGAGGGGGATCGTCCTACGAGCAGTACTTC
CASSLLGGGSSYEQYF
>13|TRBJ2-7|TRBD2|TRBV19|many
TGTGCCAGTAGTAGCGGGAGGTTCTACGAGCAGTACTTC
CASSSGRFYEQYF
>13|TRBJ1-1|NA|TRBV12-3/TRBV12-4|many
TGTGCCAGCACCCAGCCCCTGAACACTGAAGCTTTCTTT
CASTQPLNTEAFF
>14|TRBJ2-3|TRBD2|TRBV6-6|many
TGTGCCAGCAGCCCCATAAAGCGGGATGATACGCAGTATTTT
CASSPIKRDDTQYF
>12|TRBJ2-3|NA|TRBV5-4|NA
TGTGCCAGCAGCTTGAATTTAGATACGCAGTATTTT
CASSLNLDTQYF